The 23 T cell receptor beta chains reported below all come from one sample, sequenced in a study of blood T cells in healthy people across ages. The second PCR ran about 7 to 12 cycles with a sample-barcoded 5' primer and J-beta primers. TCRdb analysed the 5' RACE reads with MiXCR anew, one entry per CDR3 protein. This sample has about 810,000 distinct CDR3 sequences, with under 40% found just once. The specimen sequenced was blood. The source of these receptors is a man aged 18 to 30 in good health.

This chain connects TRBV5-1 to TRBJ2-5; D gene uncertain. The germline V and J ends were trimmed by 2 bases and 4 bases, with 9 bases remaining between them. This CDR3 has 13 residues. Germline V gives CDR1 SGHRS, CDR2 YFSETQ. DNA for the CDR3: TGCGCCAGCAGCTTTCCGACGGTAGAGACCCAGTACTTC. Translation: CASSFPTVETQYF.

This clonotype occurred a few times. This chain links TRBV10-3 with TRBJ2-3; unclear D gene. V lost 6 bases, J lost 6 bases, and 10 bases lay in between. There are 12 residues in the CDR3. Germline V gives CDR1 ENHRY, CDR2 SYGVKD. The CDR3 sequence is CAISPERDTQYF. CDR3 bases: TGTGCCATCAGCCCGGAAAGGGATACGCAGTATTTT.

The V gene is TRBV10-3, the J gene TRBJ1-2; D gene uncertain. The V gene's germline CDR1 is ENHRY and CDR2 SYGVKD. This CDR3 contains 12 residues. V dropped 7 bases and J dropped 4 bases, with 10 bases sitting between them. CDR3: CAITGDGYGYTF. For the CDR3, the DNA is TGTGCCATCACGGGTGATGGCTATGGCTACACCTTC.

A few counts support this clonotype. In nucleotides, the CDR3 is TGTGCCAGCAGCATCGGGACGGATCAAGAGACCCAGTACTTC. This codes for CASSIGTDQETQYF. The V call is TRBV7-8, the J call TRBJ2-5; D may correspond to TRBD1 or TRBD2 (5 bases each). The length of the CDR3 is 14 residues. Germline V CDR1 and CDR2: SGHVS, FQNEAQ. Trimming removed 5 bases from V and 2 bases from J, with 12 bases in between.

This clonotype showed up just a few times. The rearrangement joins TRBV25-1 to TRBJ2-3, with 7 bases aligning to TRBD1. CDR3 length: 16 residues. CDR1 and CDR2 (germline): MGHDK, SYGVNS. V lost 5 bases, J lost 0 bases, and 8 bases stayed unmatched. The CDR3 sequence: CASSPRQGKSTDTQYF. In DNA form, the CDR3 reads TGTGCCAGCAGTCCCCGACAGGGCAAGAGCACAGATACGCAGTATTTT.

In its sample, this clonotype was seen once. The chain uses TRBV14 and TRBJ2-5; 13 bases line up with TRBD2. Trimming took 2 bases from V and 3 from J; bases not matched to a gene: 6. This CDR3 is 17 amino acids long. Per germline, CDR1 SGHDN and CDR2 FVKESK. The CDR3 bases are TGTGCCAGCAGCCAAATGACTAGCGGGAGGATTGAAGAGACCCAGTACTTC. Translated: CASSQMTSGRIEETQYF. The full variable domain, in which reference TRBV14 and TRBJ2-5 provide the parts outside the CDR3, is EAGVTQFPSHSVIEKGQTVTLRCDPISGHDNLYWYRRVMGKEIKFLLHFVKESKQDESGMPNNRFLAERTGGTYSTLKVQPAELEDSGVYFCASSQMTSGRIEETQYFGPGTRLLVL.

This clonotype was recorded at least ten times. The J gene is TRBJ2-1, the V gene TRBV2; 11 nucleotides align to TRBD2. Germline V CDR1 and CDR2: SNHLY, FYNNEI. CDR3 length equals 15 residues. Germline trimming cut 6 bases from V and 3 bases from J; bases unmatched to any gene: 4. For the CDR3, the DNA is TGTGCCAGCAGCGTTACTAGCGGGGGCTACAATGAGCAGTTCTTC. It is translated as CASSVTSGGYNEQFF.

The chain couples TRBV29-1 to TRBJ2-3; D is unresolved. Germline CDR1 SQVTM, CDR2 ANQGSEA. CDR3 size: 13 residues. Trimming removed 8 bases from V and 2 bases from J, with 14 bases in between. CDR3 sequence reads: CSIQKGSTDTQYF. Written as DNA, the CDR3 is TGCAGCATCCAAAAGGGCTCCACAGATACGCAGTATTTT.

Only a few counts were recorded for this clonotype. V usage is TRBV2 and J usage is TRBJ1-1; no definite D call. Per the germline V gene, CDR1 is SNHLY and CDR2 is FYNNEI. The CDR3 spans 14 residues. Deletions cut 6 bases from V and 0 bases from J, with 11 bases between. CDR3: CASRDKRLNTEAFF. The CDR3 DNA is TGTGCCAGCAGAGACAAGCGATTGAACACTGAAGCTTTCTTT. Using reference TRBV2 and TRBJ1-1 for the parts outside the CDR3, the full variable domain is EPEVTQTPSHQVTQMGQEVILRCVPISNHLYFYWYRQILGQKVEFLVSFYNNEISEKSEIFDDQFSVERPDGSNFTLKIRSTKLEDSAMYFCASRDKRLNTEAFFGQGTRLTVV.

As regards this clonotype: A junction boundary mismatches the germline segment, possibly from a read error. The chain couples TRBV20-1 to TRBJ2-5, with a tentative D call TRBD1 (5 bases). Looked up from germline, CDR1 is DFQATT and CDR2 is SNEGSKA (reference sequence). The CDR3 loop spans 13 amino acids. CDR3 region: CSARDARAYEQHF. Here the CDR3 DNA reads TGCAGTGCTAGGGATGCCAGGGCCTACGAGCAGCACTTC.

In its sample, this clonotype was seen many times. The J gene is TRBJ2-3, the V gene TRBV6-1; either TRBD1 or TRBD2 may fit D (5 bases each). The germline CDR1 and CDR2 sequences are MNHNS and SASEGT. The CDR3 is 15 amino acids. The V and J ends lost 7 bases and 1 base respectively, with 15 bases between them. This chain's CDR3 is CASMRPGRGTDTQYF. Written as DNA, the CDR3 is TGTGCCAGCATGAGGCCGGGACGGGGCACAGATACGCAGTATTTT.

This clonotype was seen at least ten times. CDR3 sequence reads: CAISTGQNTDTQYF. CDR3 bases: TGTGCCATCAGCACGGGACAAAACACAGATACGCAGTATTTT. The rearrangement links TRBV10-3 to TRBJ2-3; D may be TRBD1 (6 bases). Germline V gene lookup returns CDR1 ENHRY and CDR2 SYGVKD. The CDR3 sequence is 14 residues long. Between the trimmed V and J ends, which lost 6 bases and 2 bases, there was a span of 12 bases.

A word on this clonotype: This may stem from a read error, because a much larger clone lies one nucleotide away. The chain carries TRBV20-1 and TRBJ1-2; D may be TRBD1 (5 bases). The CDR3 is made up of 14 amino acids. Germline CDR1 reads DFQATT; CDR2 reads SNEGSKA (reference sequence). CDR3 in amino acids: CSAERGSRGYSYTF. Written as DNA, the CDR3 is TGCAGTGCCGAAAGAGGCTCTCGGGGCTATAGCTACACCTTC.

This clonotype was observed a handful of times. The chain combines TRBV20-1 with TRBJ2-6; D unclear. This CDR3 comprises 14 residues. Deletions cut 2 bases from V and 3 bases from J, with 8 bases between. Per germline, CDR1 DFQATT and CDR2 SNEGSKA (reference sequence). In nucleotides, the CDR3 is TGCAGTGCTAGACCGGGCGTTGGGGCCAACGTCCTGACTTTC. It yields the protein CSARPGVGANVLTF.

This clonotype was seen ten or more times. The chain links TRBV19 to TRBJ2-3; D might be TRBD1 or TRBD2, each matching 5 bases. The CDR3 has 16 residues. Deletions cut 5 bases from V and 3 bases from J, with 18 bases between. Germline V gene lookup returns CDR1 LNHDA and CDR2 SQIVND (reference sequence). The CDR3 DNA follows: TGTGCCAGTAGTGCTCTTCGGGACGGAGTTACAGATACGCAGTATTTT. It encodes CASSALRDGVTDTQYF.

V usage is TRBV6-2 or TRBV6-3 and J usage is TRBJ2-4, with a tentative D call TRBD2 (6 bases). Near its end, the DNA agrees better with TRBJ2-7, so the J call may be wrong. This CDR3 contains 15 residues. CDR1 and CDR2 (germline): MNHEY, SVGEGT. The CDR3 sequence is CASSYLGGQTYEQYF. The CDR3 DNA follows: TGTGCCAGCAGTTACTTGGGAGGCCAAACCTACGAGCAGTACTTC.

This clonotype has ten or more counts. The chain has TRBV12-3 or TRBV12-4 and TRBJ2-7, with 7 bases lining up with TRBD1. Germline trimming cut 6 bases from V and 6 bases from J; bases unmatched to any gene: 8. The CDR3 length is 13 residues. CDR3 loop: CASRPGQAGEQYF. The CDR3 DNA follows: TGTGCCAGCAGACCCGGACAGGCGGGCGAGCAGTACTTC.

This clonotype was found many times. The chain links TRBV20-1 to TRBJ2-1, with D maybe TRBD2 (5 bases). Trimming removed 5 bases at V and 4 bases at J, with 15 bases between. This CDR3 is built from 14 residues. Germline CDR1 and CDR2: DFQATT and SNEGSKA (reference sequence). CDR3 region: CSAPTRDIYNEQFF. The CDR3 DNA sequence: TGCAGTGCTCCAACTAGAGACATTTACAATGAGCAGTTCTTC.

This clonotype was seen repeatedly, ten times or more. The gene calls are TRBV7-2 and TRBJ2-1; the D gene is possibly TRBD2 (6 bases). Deletions cut 7 bases from V and 0 bases from J, with 13 bases between. This CDR3 comprises 15 residues. Per germline, CDR1 SGHTA and CDR2 FQGNSA. The CDR3 sequence: CASKISGISYNEQFF. In DNA form, the CDR3 reads TGTGCCAGCAAAATTAGCGGAATCTCCTACAATGAGCAGTTCTTC.

The V call is TRBV9, the J call TRBJ2-5; D not certain. The J call may be wrong; the DNA end is better matched by TRBJ2-7. Per germline, CDR1 SGDLS and CDR2 YYNGEE. The CDR3 is 15 amino acids. The CDR3: CASSPQPTFTYEQYF. The CDR3 DNA is TGTGCCAGCAGCCCCCAACCAACATTCACCTACGAGCAGTACTTC.

In its sample, this clonotype was seen a few times. The genes are TRBV3-1 and TRBJ2-1, with 8 bases aligning to TRBD2. The J call may be in error: the DNA end matches TRBJ2-7 better. The germline V gene has CDR1 LGHDT and CDR2 YNNKEL (reference sequence). The CDR3 is 15 residues long. CDR3 region: CASSRLAGSYNEQYF. In DNA, the CDR3 is TGTGCCAGCAGCCGGCTAGCGGGCTCCTACAATGAGCAGTACTTC.

The gene calls are TRBV28 and TRBJ2-1; TRBD1 agrees at 8 bases. The J segment lost 7 bases and the V segment lost 3 bases, leaving 2 bases of the junction unmatched. Germline V gene data show CDR1 as MDHEN and CDR2 as SYDVKM. This CDR3 comprises 13 residues. The CDR3 reads CASSLTGENEQFF. CDR3 coding DNA: TGTGCCAGCAGTTTGACAGGGGAGAATGAGCAGTTCTTC.

The chain is built from TRBV12-3 or TRBV12-4 and TRBJ2-3; D is unresolved. With 11 bases removed from V and 0 bases from J, the gap between germline ends came to 15 bases. The CDR3 loop spans 14 amino acids. The CDR3 DNA reads as TGTGCCGGCTCCAGAGACGTGAGCACAGATACGCAGTATTTT. Its protein is CAGSRDVSTDTQYF.